These T cell receptor beta chains were read from a single sample in a study of T cells expressing NK-cell markers. TCRdb reprocessed the 5' RACE reads and reports one entry per CDR3 protein, with no DNA. The sample has a few hundred thousand distinct CDR3 sequences. Sequenced input: blood T cells: a sorted CD56 or NKG2C T cell subset, CD4+ or CD8+ T cells, or bulk PBMC T cells (not recorded which). These receptors all stem from a woman between 50 and 59 years old in good health. CDR3s include the opening cysteine and the closing phenylalanine or tryptophan.

J gene | V gene | CDR3 protein
TRBJ2-5 | TRBV12-3/TRBV12-4 | CASSLSVLAGDRGGTQYF
TRBJ1-4 | TRBV5-1 | CASSPRPRTGQGGEKLFF
TRBJ2-5 | TRBV20-1 | CSARSKAALAGVWAETQYF
TRBJ1-4 | TRBV6-1 | CASSDGLREKLFF
TRBJ2-1 | TRBV9 | CASSTLGWGNYNEQFF
TRBJ2-7 | TRBV7-9 | CASSSSGLVLYEQYF
TRBJ2-5 | TRBV6-1 | CASSSPGTSGRGRETQYF
TRBJ2-1 | TRBV27 | CAIQIPWDNEQFF
TRBJ2-2 | TRBV7-3 | CASSLFPAGGTGELFF
TRBJ2-1 | TRBV4-2 | CASSPQTGKVVTPEQFF
TRBJ2-7 | TRBV7-2 | CASSFGLAGEWGYEQYF
TRBJ1-1 | TRBV2 | CASSGDNKGPRLAFF
TRBJ2-7 | TRBV5-1 | CASSRTGLLCEQYF
TRBJ2-4 | TRBV2 | CASSVRARDIQYF
TRBJ2-7 | TRBV23-1 | CASKASQPAYEQYF
TRBJ2-5 | TRBV3-1 | CASSQIQGKETQYF
TRBJ1-2 | TRBV12-3/TRBV12-4 | CASSRTSQGGYTF
TRBJ2-1 | TRBV3-1 | CASSQESRTFYNEQFF
TRBJ2-4 | TRBV12-3/TRBV12-4 | CASSLSGTGGIQYF
TRBJ2-1 | TRBV9 | CASSVGSGLVFNEQFF
TRBJ2-1 | TRBV4-1 | CASSQVPFSPEGRYNEQFF
TRBJ2-1 | TRBV24-1 | CATNGVTNEQFF
TRBJ1-1 | TRBV20-1 | CSARDDGKSAFF
TRBJ2-7 | TRBV25-1 | CASAITPSSYEQYF
TRBJ2-2 | TRBV9 | CASSVGQGISAGELFF
TRBJ2-1 | TRBV7-9 | CASSLVSVGVSYNEQFF
TRBJ2-7 | TRBV7-6 | CASSLSQGGEQYF
TRBJ1-6 | TRBV25-1 | CASTLGESSPLHF
TRBJ2-7 | TRBV5-5 | CASSFRQLDSYEQYF
TRBJ1-4 | TRBV7-6 | CASSLEGQPYEKLFF
TRBJ2-7 | TRBV19 | CASRTTGNPSYEQYF
TRBJ2-1 | TRBV24-1 | CATSDFSLGLAGGRDNEQFF
TRBJ2-2 | TRBV20-1 | CSAQRLATNTGELFF
TRBJ1-2 | TRBV12-3/TRBV12-4 | CASSPSRDDYGYTF
TRBJ2-1 | TRBV27 | CASSSPRGTSGTVGGNEQFF
TRBJ1-5 | TRBV29-1 | CSVGQGFGNQPQHF
TRBJ2-4 | TRBV29-1 | CSVDQGWDIQYF
TRBJ2-5 | TRBV12-3/TRBV12-4 | CASNDRATQETQYF
TRBJ2-5 | TRBV6-1 | CASSEWSGSGETQYF
TRBJ2-5 | TRBV12-3/TRBV12-4 | CASGAGTLPTQYF